The 18 T cell receptor beta chains given below trace back to one sample, sequenced in a study of blood T cell repertoires in COVID-19. Only in-frame clones appear in the TCRdb table, and some are missing; sequencing was by immunoSEQ multiplex PCR. Of about 170,000 clones in the sample, approximately 91% are singletons; the top ten hold about 5%. The specimen sequenced was peripheral blood. Source of these receptors: a man aged 18 to 30 with COVID-19, enrolled during active disease.

The V call is TRBV6-2 or TRBV6-3, the J call TRBJ2-2, with 7 positions matching TRBD2. This CDR3 is 14 amino acids long. The V and J ends lost 5 bases and 6 bases, in that order; junction bases with no gene match: 6. CDR1 is MNHEY, CDR2 SVGEGT, per germline. CDR3 in amino acids: CASSRTREAGELFF. The CDR3 coding sequence is TGTGCCAGCAGTAGAACCCGGGAGGCCGGGGAGCTGTTTTTT.

The chain uses TRBV29-1 and TRBJ2-2; 7 bases match TRBD2. The J segment lost 4 bases and the V segment lost 5 bases, leaving 13 bases of the junction unmatched. Per the germline V gene, CDR1 is SQVTM and CDR2 is ANQGSEA. The CDR3 has 16 amino acids. CDR3 DNA: TGCAGCGTTCAGTCTAGCGGACATGAGGGCACCGGGGAGCTGTTTTTT. As protein: CSVQSSGHEGTGELFF.

Notes on this clone: Other nucleotide sequences in the sample specify the same CDR3. The gene calls are TRBV5-1 and TRBJ1-2; a possible D gene is TRBD1 (5 bases). The CDR3 covers 13 residues. Trimming cost V 1 base and J 1 base, with 5 bases left between them. Germline-derived CDR1 and CDR2 are SGHRS and YFSETQ. In DNA form, the CDR3 reads TGCGCCAGCAGCTTGCAGGGTAACTATGGCTACACCTTC. Encoded protein: CASSLQGNYGYTF.

The gene calls are TRBV30 and TRBJ1-2; the match to TRBD1 covers 7 bases. This CDR3 is 16 amino acids long. Germline CDR1 GTSNPN, CDR2 SVGIG (reference sequence). Trimming cost V 0 bases and J 0 bases; bases outside gene matches: 7. The CDR3 here is CAWSVWTGSSNYGYTF. The DNA of the CDR3 is TGTGCCTGGAGTGTTTGGACAGGCTCGTCTAACTATGGCTACACCTTC.

The chain carries TRBV18 and TRBJ1-1, with 10 bases identical to TRBD1. V shed 9 bases, J shed 3 bases, and the junction held 10 bases outside the gene matches. Germline V lookup: CDR1 KGHSH, CDR2 LQKENI. The CDR3 sequence is 15 residues long. The DNA for the CDR3 is TGTGCCAGTATCGATCCGGGACAGGGGCACACTGAAGCTTTCTTT. Protein sequence: CASIDPGQGHTEAFF.

V is TRBV5-6 and J is TRBJ2-1, with 7 bases matching TRBD2. The CDR3 is 16 residues long. Germline assignment: CDR1 SGHDT and CDR2 YYEEEE. Trimming took 0 bases from V and 0 from J; bases not matched to a gene: 3. The CDR3 sequence is CASSLGGGSSYNEQFF. The CDR3 DNA reads TGTGCCAGCAGCTTGGGAGGCGGGAGCTCCTACAATGAGCAGTTCTTC. Based on the CDR3 plus reference TRBV5-6 and TRBJ2-1, the full variable domain is DAGVTQSPTHLIKTRGQQVTLRCSPKSGHDTVSWYQQALGQGPQFIFQYYEEEERQRGNFPDRFSGHQFPNYSSELNVNALLLGDSALYLCASSLGGGSSYNEQFFGPGTRLTVL.

For the CDR3, the DNA is TGTGCCAGTAGTAAGGGACTAGCGGGAGTGGGGCCAAGACTCACCCAGTACTTC. Encoded protein: CASSKGLAGVGPRLTQYF. This sequence joins TRBV19 and TRBJ2-5, with 14 nucleotides matching TRBD2. Germline V gives CDR1 LNHDA, CDR2 SQIVND (reference sequence). Losses at the gene ends were 4 bases for V and 8 bases for J; bases not matched to a gene: 15. The CDR3 covers 18 residues. Full variable domain (missing parts from reference TRBV19 and TRBJ2-5): DGGITQSPKYLFRKEGQNVTLSCEQNLNHDAMYWYRQDPGQGLRLIYYSQIVNDFQKGDIAEGYSVSREKKESFPLTVTSAQKNPTAFYLCASSKGLAGVGPRLTQYFGPGTRLLVL.

The chain combines TRBV7-4 with TRBJ2-5; 8 bases fit TRBD1. Germline CDR1 SGHVT, CDR2 SQSDAQ. The CDR3 is 12 amino acids. Trimming removed 10 bases from V and 5 bases from J; junction bases left unmatched: 6. CDR3 region: CANRQGIETQYF. The CDR3 DNA reads TGTGCCAATCGACAGGGGATTGAGACCCAGTACTTC.

The rearrangement joins TRBV28 to TRBJ2-7, with D uncertain. The CDR3 runs 13 residues. The germline V and J ends were trimmed by 5 bases and 3 bases, with 11 bases remaining between them. Germline CDR1 is MDHEN and CDR2 is SYDVKM. Here the CDR3 DNA reads TGTGCCAGCAGTCCCCTCGGCGGCTACGAGCAGTACTTC. It translates to CASSPLGGYEQYF.

The chain uses TRBV7-2 and TRBJ2-1, with D possibly TRBD1 on 6 matching bases. Germline-derived CDR1 and CDR2 are SGHTA and FQGNSA. The V gene lost 6 bases and the J gene lost 7 bases, with 13 bases spanning the gap. The length of the CDR3 is 13 residues. CDR3 in amino acids: CASSGTPVNEQFF. The CDR3 nucleotides are TGTGCCAGCAGTGGGACACCCGTGAATGAGCAGTTCTTC.

The chain carries TRBV28 and TRBJ2-2; D is perhaps TRBD1 (6 bases). The germline CDR1 and CDR2 sequences are MDHEN and SYDVKM. V dropped 5 bases and J dropped 4 bases, with 14 bases sitting between them. The CDR3 sequence is 15 residues long. As DNA, the CDR3 is TGTGCCAGCAGTACGTGGACAGAACCCACCGGGGAGCTGTTTTTT. This sequence encodes CASSTWTEPTGELFF.

CDR3: CASSLGTASTEAFF. DNA of the CDR3: TGTGCCAGCAGCCTTGGGACAGCGAGCACTGAAGCTTTCTTT. The V gene is TRBV6-5, the J gene TRBJ1-1, with 7 bases aligning to TRBD1. The CDR3 contains 14 residues. Germline loops: CDR1 MNHEY, CDR2 SVGAGI. V lost 6 bases to trimming and J lost 4 bases; unmatched junction nucleotides: 8.

This chain connects TRBV27 to TRBJ1-3; a weak D match, TRBD1 (5 bases). CDR1 and CDR2 (germline): MNHEY, SMNVEV (reference sequence). This CDR3 is 16 amino acids long. Trimming removed 1 base from V and 0 bases from J, with 10 bases in between. CDR3 DNA sequence: TGTGCCAGCAGTTTATTCGGGGGTGCCTCTGGAAACACCATATATTTT. It specifies CASSLFGGASGNTIYF.

The V and J genes are TRBV27 and TRBJ2-5; TRBD2 matches 12 bases. The CDR3 covers 16 residues. CDR1 is MNHEY and CDR2 is SMNVEV in the germline V gene (reference sequence). Trimming at V came to 4 bases and at J to 7 bases, leaving 10 bases not matched to a gene. The CDR3 nucleotides are TGTGCCAGCAGTTCCCGACTAGCGGGAGCTTTAGGGACCCAGTACTTC. Protein sequence: CASSSRLAGALGTQYF.

The chain is built from TRBV28 and TRBJ1-3; possibly TRBD1 for D (5 bases). V lost 2 bases and J lost 0, with 8 bases in between. The CDR3 has 15 amino acids. Germline CDR1 MDHEN, CDR2 SYDVKM. For the CDR3, the DNA is TGTGCCAGCAGTTTAGTGGACAACTCTGGAAACACCATATATTTT. As protein: CASSLVDNSGNTIYF.

The table lists this clone with a few counts. In DNA form, the CDR3 reads TGTGCCAGCAGTTACATTGGGACAGGCCGGGATACGCAGTATTTT. This encodes CASSYIGTGRDTQYF. The rearrangement links TRBV6-2 or TRBV6-3 to TRBJ2-3, with 8 bases that match TRBD1. J lost 6 bases, V lost 2 bases, and 7 bases had no gene match. From germline, CDR1 is MNHEY and CDR2 SVGEGT. This CDR3 spans 15 amino acids.

The chain links TRBV6-5 to TRBJ2-5; tentative D call: TRBD1 (5 bases). CDR1 and CDR2 from the germline V gene are MNHEY and SVGAGI. The CDR3 runs to 12 residues. The germline V and J ends were trimmed by 2 bases and 4 bases, with 5 bases remaining between them. CDR3 sequence: CASSYRGETQYF. The CDR3 DNA follows: TGTGCCAGCAGTTACAGGGGAGAGACCCAGTACTTC.

This clone was picked up one time. V gene TRBV6-4 combines with J gene TRBJ2-1; TRBD2 agrees at 12 bases. The germline V gene has CDR1 MRHNA and CDR2 SNTAGT. The V gene end was trimmed by 1 base and the J gene end by 2 bases; junction bases not matched to a gene: 12. This CDR3 comprises 20 residues. The CDR3 nucleotides are TGTGCCAGCAGTGACTTATGCAATCCTAGCGGGAGGGTAACCTACAATGAGCAGTTCTTC. Its protein product is CASSDLCNPSGRVTYNEQFF.